These 17 T cell receptor beta chains came from one sample sequenced in a study of beta chain features in type 1 diabetes. These TCRs' antigens remain unknown. Reverse transcription of all isolated RNA meant that expressed TCRB transcripts were sequenced. TCRdb keeps only in-frame clones here, not all; method: immunoSEQ multiplex PCR. The table lists about 650,000 clones, around 11% of them singletons, with 0.09% to 0.15% in the top ten. Study-level findings and limits: Shortening of TCRB CDR3s, moderate but significant, appeared in all four CD4+ subsets of Type 1 diabetes patients.

The sequenced sample consisted of naive CD4+ T cells from blood. These receptors were taken from a man aged 25 to 45 with type 1 diabetes.

The chain uses TRBV4-1 and TRBJ2-1, with unresolved D. V lost 0 bases and J 5 bases, leaving 5 bases between the germline ends. CDR1 MGHRA and CDR2 YSYEKL come from the germline V gene. The CDR3 is 13 amino acids. The CDR3 nucleotides read TGCGCCAGCAGCCAAGATAATCACAATGAGCAGTTCTTC. Translated, it gives CASSQDNHNEQFF.

This clone has just a few counts. V gene TRBV9 combines with J gene TRBJ1-2; no clear D. CDR1 and CDR2 (germline): SGDLS, YYNGEE. This CDR3 has 12 residues. Trimming cost V 0 bases and J 7 bases, with 7 bases left between them. The CDR3 sequence is CASSVAVGGYTF. The CDR3 DNA is TGTGCCAGCAGCGTAGCCGTAGGTGGCTACACCTTC.

The genes are TRBV5-4 and TRBJ2-2; TRBD2 matches 15 bases. The J segment lost 5 bases and the V segment lost 5 bases, leaving 7 bases of the junction unmatched. The germline CDR1 and CDR2 sequences are SGHNT and YYREEE (reference sequence). This CDR3 is 17 amino acids long. CDR3: CASSTGLAGGGTGELFF. CDR3 nucleotides: TGTGCCAGCAGTACGGGACTAGCGGGGGGCGGGACCGGGGAGCTGTTTTTT.

In this sample, this clone turned up a few times. V gene TRBV14 combines with J gene TRBJ2-6, with TRBD2 as a possible D gene (6 bases). In germline, CDR1 is SGHDN, CDR2 FVKESK. Trimming removed 1 base from V and 12 bases from J, with 22 bases in between. CDR3 size: 17 residues. The CDR3, as DNA: TGTGCCAGCAGCCAAGTTGGGAGGACACTTTCGCCCCCCGTCCTGACTTTC. This gives the protein CASSQVGRTLSPPVLTF. The entire variable domain, with the rest obtained from reference TRBV14 and TRBJ2-6, is as follows: EAGVTQFPSHSVIEKGQTVTLRCDPISGHDNLYWYRRVMGKEIKFLLHFVKESKQDESGMPNNRFLAERTGGTYSTLKVQPAELEDSGVYFCASSQVGRTLSPPVLTFGAGSRLTVL.

This clone has a handful of counts. The V and J genes are TRBV6-5 and TRBJ1-3; possibly TRBD1 for D (6 bases). There are 15 residues in the CDR3. Germline assignment: CDR1 MNHEY and CDR2 SVGAGI. V gave up 5 bases and J gave up 0 bases, with 11 bases separating them. In DNA form, the CDR3 reads TGTGCCAGCAGTGTTCACAGGGACTCTGGAAACACCATATATTTT. Translated: CASSVHRDSGNTIYF.

A few counts support this clone. This sequence joins TRBV6-6 and TRBJ1-1; the D gene is possibly TRBD1 (5 bases). The CDR3 consists of 15 residues. CDR1 is MNHNY and CDR2 is SVGAGI in the germline V gene (reference sequence). The V and J ends lost 5 bases and 0 bases respectively, with 13 bases between them. CDR3 sequence (DNA): TGTGCCAGCAGTCCCGGGACGGGCATGAACACTGAAGCTTTCTTT. Its translation is CASSPGTGMNTEAFF.

This CDR3 reads CASSLVGDGEKLFF. CDR3 coding DNA: TGCGCCAGCAGCTTGGTAGGGGACGGTGAAAAACTGTTTTTT. This chain connects TRBV5-1 to TRBJ1-4; D is possibly TRBD1 (5 bases). The germline V gene has CDR1 SGHRS and CDR2 YFSETQ. This CDR3 is 14 amino acids long. Trimming shortened V by 0 bases and J by 7 bases, and 10 bases separated the two germline ends.

The chain is built from TRBV30 and TRBJ1-2, with D uncertain. Between the trimmed V and J ends, which lost 0 bases and 7 bases, there was a span of 12 bases. Looked up from germline, CDR1 is GTSNPN and CDR2 is SVGIG (reference sequence). The CDR3 runs to 13 residues. CDR3 amino acids: CAWSVSGIGGYTF. CDR3 in DNA: TGTGCCTGGAGTGTATCGGGGATCGGTGGCTACACCTTC. Drawing the rest from reference TRBV30 and TRBJ1-2, the complete variable domain is SQTIHQWPATLVQPVGSPLSLECTVEGTSNPNLYWYRQAAGRGLQLLFYSVGIGQISSEVPQNLSASRPQDRQFILSSKKLLLSDSGFYLCAWSVSGIGGYTFGSGTRLTVV.

This clone was seen more than once but under ten times. V gene TRBV9 combines with J gene TRBJ1-3; TRBD1 is a possible D gene (5 bases). The CDR3 is 16 amino acids. Germline CDR1 and CDR2: SGDLS and YYNGEE. V dropped 3 bases and J dropped 0 bases, with 13 bases sitting between them. CDR3 region: CASSAGPQHSGNTIYF. The CDR3 region has the DNA TGTGCCAGCAGCGCGGGACCCCAACACTCTGGAAACACCATATATTTT.

This chain joins TRBV5-4 and TRBJ1-2; D remains unclear. Trimming stripped 3 bases from V and 6 bases from J, with 18 bases between. Germline V CDR1 and CDR2: SGHNT, YYREEE (reference sequence). The length of the CDR3 is 15 residues. The CDR3 loop is CASSSDTFGRNGYTF. CDR3 nucleotide sequence: TGTGCCAGCAGCTCTGACACCTTTGGGAGAAATGGCTACACCTTC.

In this sample, this clone turned up a few times. This chain connects TRBV5-4 to TRBJ1-6; 8 nucleotides align to TRBD1. The J segment lost 10 bases and the V segment lost 3 bases, leaving 9 bases of the junction unmatched. This CDR3 is built from 15 residues. CDR1 SGHNT and CDR2 YYREEE come from the germline V gene (reference sequence). CDR3: CASSSWTGKGSPLHF. CDR3 DNA sequence: TGTGCCAGCAGCTCCTGGACAGGGAAAGGCTCACCCCTCCACTTT.

Only a few counts were recorded for this clone. The chain combines TRBV5-1 with TRBJ2-7, with 7 positions matching TRBD1. The CDR3 is 14 amino acids. The germline CDR1 and CDR2 sequences are SGHRS and YFSETQ. J lost 3 bases, V lost 3 bases, and 6 bases had no gene match. The CDR3 sequence is CASSSLQGDYEQYF. The CDR3 DNA reads TGCGCCAGCAGCTCCCTGCAGGGGGACTACGAGCAGTACTTC.

This clone has a count of ten or more. This chain connects TRBV2 to TRBJ1-6, with a possible D match to TRBD1 (6 bases). V was shortened by 9 bases and J by 7 bases, with 13 bases between the two germline ends. The CDR3 contains 13 residues. Germline CDR1 reads SNHLY; CDR2 reads FYNNEI. For the CDR3, the DNA is TGTGCCAGGACCGGGCAGGGGAATTCACCCCTCCACTTT. Amino acids: CARTGQGNSPLHF.

This clone was picked up one time. V and J are TRBV5-6 and TRBJ2-1, with 7 bases lining up with TRBD1. Germline assignment: CDR1 SGHDT and CDR2 YYEEEE. The length of the CDR3 is 15 residues. V trimming: 4 bases; J trimming: 3 bases; junction bases outside the gene matches: 7. This CDR3 reads CASSLRQGIYNEQFF. The CDR3 coding sequence is TGTGCCAGCAGCCTACGACAGGGAATCTACAATGAGCAGTTCTTC.

This clone was seen more than once but under ten times. The V and J genes are TRBV7-3 and TRBJ2-3; 8 nucleotides line up with TRBD2. This CDR3 region has 15 residues. The V gene's germline CDR1 is SGHTA and CDR2 FQGTGA. V lost 4 bases, J lost 3 bases, and 6 bases stayed unmatched. The CDR3 is CASSSERGRTDTQYF. The CDR3 nucleotides are TGTGCCAGCAGCTCCGAGCGGGGGCGAACAGATACGCAGTATTTT.

There are a few counts of this clone. The chain has TRBV6-5 and TRBJ1-4; the D is unclear. Per germline, CDR1 MNHEY and CDR2 SVGAGI. Trimming took 6 bases from V and 5 from J, leaving 10 bases between them. The CDR3 runs 13 residues. The CDR3 DNA reads TGTGCCAGCAGCCTAGAGAAAAATGAAAAACTGTTTTTT. Translation: CASSLEKNEKLFF.

The rearrangement links TRBV7-9 to TRBJ1-4; weak D call: TRBD1 (5 bases). This CDR3 is 14 amino acids long. Germline-derived CDR1 and CDR2 are SEHNR and FQNEAQ (reference sequence). V was clipped by 5 bases and J by 0 bases, with 7 bases between them. In DNA, the CDR3 is TGTGCCAGCAGCCCGGACACAACTAATGAAAAACTGTTTTTT. Residues: CASSPDTTNEKLFF. The complete variable domain, with remaining parts taken from reference TRBV7-9 and TRBJ1-4, reads DTGVSQNPRHKITKRGQNVTFRCDPISEHNRLYWYRQTLGQGPEFLTYFQNEAQLEKSRLLSDRFSAERPKGSFSTLEIQRTEQGDSAMYLCASSPDTTNEKLFFGSGTQLSVL.